This T cell receptor (beta chain) was identified during a study of PD-1 blockade in classical Hodgkin lymphoma. Time point defined: cycle 4 day 1 (C4D1), after 5 to 7 weeks of nivolumab. No patient escaped relapse after autologous stem cell transplantation, and brentuximab vedotin exposure varied. Starting with thawed PBMCs, CD4+ T cells were purified by magnetic negative selection. TCRdb's table, derived via immunoSEQ multiplex PCR, lists solely in-frame clones and lacks some. The table shows 25,000 to 30,000 clones, with under 80% occurring only once. Study conclusions and caveats: Newly diagnosed patients were reported to exhibit reduced baseline TCR diversity relative to healthy donors.

Concerning this clone: Its antigen is unknown.

Specimen: CD4+ T cells from blood, collected before the fourth cycle of nivolumab. This clonotype was obtained from a human donor with classical Hodgkin lymphoma.

This CDR3 is CASSLKGRGSPDTQYF. CDR3 DNA: TGTGCCAGCAGCTTAAAAGGGCGGGGGAGCCCAGATACGCAGTATTTT. The genes are TRBV7-3 and TRBJ2-3; 7 positions agree with TRBD2. CDR3 size: 16 residues. The junction had 8 bases not matched to a gene; V was cut back by 1 base and J by 4 bases. Germline V lookup: CDR1 SGHTA, CDR2 FQGTGA.